This T cell receptor beta chain is drawn from a study of T-cell reconstitution after alpha-beta-depleted transplantation in children. The study, taken as a whole, reports: Expanded clones from the graft, numbering several hundred, reportedly supplied alpha-beta T cells about two months after transplant. Most T-cell counts and diversity one year after the transplant came from T cells that were newly produced.

The table lists this clonotype with many counts. As yet, its antigen is unknown. The germline V and J ends were trimmed by 4 bases and 3 bases, with 16 bases remaining between them. CDR3 size: 15 residues. Per the germline V gene, CDR1 is SGHKS and CDR2 is YYEKEE (reference sequence). Unique molecular identifiers were incorporated into the prepared TCRbeta library. TCRdb processed the PCR reads anew with MiXCR; each CDR3 protein has one entry. The sample contains about 27,000 distinct CDR3 sequences, over 5% of which appear only once. Sequences were derived from PBMCs, mostly from graft donor cells, sampled 180 days after TCRalphabeta/CD19-depleted stem cell transplant. The chain combines TRBV5-5 with TRBJ1-1; D call uncertain. This TCR was sampled from a male patient between 5 and 17 years old who had a stem cell transplant for acute myeloid leukemia, so the T cells may come from the graft donor. The CDR3 nucleotides are TGTGCCAGCAGCGTGATCCCGATCTCCGACACTGAAGCTTTCTTT. It translates to CASSVIPISDTEAFF. Drawing the rest from reference TRBV5-5 and TRBJ1-1, the complete variable domain is DAGVTQSPTHLIKTRGQQVTLRCSPISGHKSVSWYQQVLGQGPQFIFQYYEKEERGRGNFPDRFSARQFPNYSSELNVNALLLGDSALYLCASSVIPISDTEAFFGQGTRLTVV.